Described below is a single T cell receptor (beta chain) sequence and its context. No antigen is known for it. One base away there is no much larger clone; base qualities are not given. Participants in the prospective study were aged roughly 18 to 100 years, lived in 20 to 25 United States geographic areas, and enrolled through a virtual design. In the prospective study, participants were assigned to cohorts based on the clinical history participants reported in a screening survey and a study questionnaire. Recovered participants in ImmuneRACE Cohort 3 were defined as having two consecutive negative NP/OP PCR tests, clearance from a healthcare professional, or resolution of symptoms. Mobile phlebotomists in the prospective study collected whole blood, serum and a nasopharyngeal or oropharyngeal swab from every participant. Over a roughly two-month period, participants in the prospective study had the option of providing additional blood draws and questionnaires. Blood samples from the prospective study were shipped frozen or at room temperature prior to DNA extraction.

The record originates from a study of blood T cell repertoires in COVID-19 (TCRdb year 2020). Notes on the research overall: Collaborator samples came from the United States, Italy and Spain and covered acute and convalescent phases of COVID-19. The repertoires were made available in a free public database intended to serve as a resource for research on the immune response to SARS-CoV-2. Where available, HLA class I and class II types were obtained from metadata supplied by the sample provider rather than from assay-based typing. The sample metadata nearly always contained a de-identified subject ID, COVID-19 status, age in years and sex. The samples were drawn from two sources: the first 160 participants of the ongoing ImmuneRACE study, and 950 to 1,500 subjects contributed by 6 global collaborators. The prospective study material was composed of cDNA or gDNA derived from T cells, B-cell-depleted T cells, or PBMCs. Deeply sampled blood TCRbeta repertoires from subjects exposed to, actively infected with, or recovered from COVID-19 were included in the dataset.

TCRbeta CDR3 regions were amplified from genomic DNA by means of the immunoSEQ Assay, a bias-controlled multiplex PCR. The authors processed their data as follows. The number of nucleated cells in each sample was estimated by amplification of reference gene primers within the assay. To quantify the absolute abundance of each unique TCRbeta CDR3 rearrangement, sequence reads were collapsed and filtered. Productive Simpson clonality was computed per sample as the square root of Simpson's diversity index over productive rearrangements. TCRdb provides this immuneACCESS table in a form limited to in-frame rearrangements. Some clones are lacking; in checked studies, under half of them reflect an unresolved V gene, and why the rest are absent is not known. V and J calls plus clone size are reproduced from that table; the DNA served to infer D and trimming. In this sample the table shows about 220,000 clones, about 80% of which occur a single time. The ten largest make up 15% of the sample.

What the work shows at the level of the full study, not this receptor alone: Clinical and demographic metadata were provided uncurated, with the amount varying by source and participant.

Inclusive of the bounding cysteine and phenylalanine, the CDR3 is 14 residues long. Only CDR3 DNA is held: 42 bases, read in frame from base 1. Trimmed from V: 6 bases; trimmed from J: 3 bases; junction bases lacking a gene match: 6. Looking up the germline V gene yields CDR1 MDHEN and CDR2 SYDVKM. The sequencing input was PBMCs or T cells enriched from blood (not recorded which). This chain is built from TRBV28 and TRBJ2-7; TRBD1 matches 9 bases in the middle. The sequence was collected from a man aged 35 to 55 who had recovered from COVID-19. The DNA is TGTGCCAGCAGCCCCGGGACAGGGCTCTACGAGCAGTACTTC. This yields the protein CASSPGTGLYEQYF.